This T cell receptor beta chain derives from a study of blood T cell repertoires in COVID-19. About the research overall: Some COVID-19 samples were acute and others convalescent; all came from the United States, Italy and Spain.

Using immunoSEQ multiplex PCR, the repertoire was profiled, and TCRdb retains in-frame clones only, with some absent. The sample includes some 300,000 clones, roughly 88% of them seen just once. The germline V and J ends were trimmed by 4 bases and 3 bases, with 16 bases remaining between them. Germline CDR1 SEHNR, CDR2 FQNEAQ (reference sequence). The CDR3 loop spans 16 amino acids. The receptor's source is a woman between 25 and 40 years old who had recovered from COVID-19. Sequenced sample: peripheral blood. This chain joins TRBV7-9 and TRBJ1-3; D perhaps matches TRBD1 (5 bases). CDR3 loop: CASSYAPRDFGNTIYF. CDR3 DNA: TGTGCCAGCAGCTACGCCCCCCGGGACTTTGGAAACACCATATATTTT.